This TCR beta chain was recovered during a study of regulatory T cells in long-lasting Graves disease. Time point noted: newly diagnosed GD, antithyroid drugs for less than 3 months. PBMC RNA was the source of the TCR library. This clonotype was counted ten times or more. Antigen specificity is unknown. CDR3-region Arm-PCR and iRepertoire HTBI primers produced the TCR beta libraries. TCRdb fed the multiplex PCR reads into MiXCR, producing one record per CDR3 protein. In the table there are some 500,000 distinct CDR3 sequences, around 16% of which are singletons. Study-wide points: The study found TRBV28, TRBJ1-2 and TRBJ2-5 favored in persistent disease.

V was clipped by 2 bases and J by 7 bases, with 8 bases between them. Germline lookup yields CDR1 SEHNR and CDR2 FQNEAQ (reference sequence). This CDR3 spans 12 amino acids. The same data also went into a second study, on T cells in Graves' hyperthyroidism and ophthalmopathy. From that second work: Clinical symptoms, serum thyroxine, TRAb, thyroid ultrasound and orbital computed tomography informed diagnoses. HTBI primers were the set used in a first-round RT-PCR of the TCR CDR3. Model output signaled ophthalmopathy a median around 6.9 months ahead of onset.

The chain links TRBV7-9 to TRBJ2-5; TRBD2 might be the D (5 bases). The source of this sequence is a woman in her forties or fifties with Graves disease. The sample in question was peripheral blood mononuclear cells (PBMCs), obtained at new diagnosis, from a patient treated with antithyroid drugs. This chain's CDR3 is CASSLTGSTQYF. The CDR3 DNA reads as TGTGCCAGCAGCTTAACGGGGTCGACCCAGTACTTC.